The 32 T cell receptor beta chains listed next were all sequenced from one sample in a study of blood T cell repertoires in COVID-19. Clones were read by immunoSEQ multiplex PCR, and TCRdb kept only the in-frame ones, dropping some. Here the sample spans about 170,000 clones, around 80% being singletons. Source material: PBMCs or T cells enriched from blood (not recorded which). These receptors were taken from a woman between 70 and 85 years old in a cohort exposed to, infected with or recovered from COVID-19 (not recorded which).

The chain combines TRBV15 with TRBJ2-7, with TRBD1 matching over 9 bases. This CDR3 is 14 amino acids long. Germline assignment: CDR1 LNHNV and CDR2 YYDKDF (reference sequence). The J segment lost 5 bases and the V segment lost 0 bases, leaving 2 bases of the junction unmatched. The chain's CDR3 is CATSREQGADEQYF. The DNA for the CDR3 is TGTGCCACCAGCAGAGAACAGGGGGCAGACGAGCAGTACTTC.

The chain uses TRBV6-5 and TRBJ1-2; the match to TRBD1 covers 7 bases. V was pared by 6 bases and J by 4 bases, with 11 bases of the junction left unmatched. Germline V lookup: CDR1 MNHEY, CDR2 SVGAGI. The CDR3 runs 15 residues. The CDR3 nucleotides are TGTGCCAGCAGCAACGATGGAGGGGGCGCCTATGGCTACACCTTC. Encoded protein: CASSNDGGGAYGYTF.

The chain couples TRBV19 to TRBJ1-6, with 8 bases lining up with TRBD1. Germline assignment: CDR1 LNHDA and CDR2 SQIVND (reference sequence). The CDR3 is 15 residues long. With V trimmed by 6 bases and J by 8 bases, 9 bases remained unmatched. The CDR3 loop is CASSHDRGMHSPLHF. CDR3 coding DNA: TGTGCCAGTAGCCATGACAGGGGAATGCATTCACCCCTCCACTTT.

The chain links TRBV4-1 to TRBJ1-4; TRBD1 agrees at 7 bases. V was pared by 1 base and J by 3 bases, with 5 bases of the junction left unmatched. The CDR3 is made up of 16 amino acids. Germline V lookup: CDR1 MGHRA, CDR2 YSYEKL. The CDR3 loop reads CASSQAPQGANEKLFF. CDR3 DNA sequence: TGCGCCAGCAGCCAAGCCCCTCAGGGGGCTAATGAAAAACTGTTTTTT.

The gene calls are TRBV29-1 and TRBJ2-3, with D maybe TRBD1 (7 bases). V lost 8 bases, J lost 6 bases, and 18 bases lay in between. The CDR3 loop spans 13 amino acids. The germline CDR1 and CDR2 sequences are SQVTM and ANQGSEA. The CDR3 here is CSTRQGGVDTQYF. The CDR3 DNA is TGCAGCACCAGACAGGGCGGGGTGGATACGCAGTATTTT.

This clone was counted between two and nine times. The chain employs TRBV28 and TRBJ1-2, with 7 positions matching TRBD1. The J segment lost 7 bases and the V segment lost 4 bases, leaving 15 bases of the junction unmatched. Germline loops: CDR1 MDHEN, CDR2 SYDVKM. The CDR3 spans 16 residues. The CDR3 DNA follows: TGTGCCAGCAGTTCCCCCGGGACAGCGCTTGTTGGTGGCTACACCTTC. Translated, it gives CASSSPGTALVGGYTF.

The chain links TRBV2 to TRBJ2-1; TRBD2 might be the D (5 bases). Germline CDR1 is SNHLY and CDR2 is FYNNEI. The CDR3 sequence is 15 residues long. The V and J ends lost 3 bases and 8 bases respectively, with 17 bases between them. CDR3 bases: TGTGCCAGCAGTGAGACGGGGAGTGGGGTTTATGAGCAGTTCTTC. Translation: CASSETGSGVYEQFF.

The chain employs TRBV18 and TRBJ1-2; 7 bases map to TRBD1. The CDR3 runs to 14 residues. The germline V gene has CDR1 KGHSH and CDR2 LQKENI. The ends lost 3 bases at V and 6 bases at J; junction bases unmatched: 7. CDR3 bases: TGTGCCAGCTCACCCGGTCAACAGGGGAATGGCTACACCTTC. This codes for CASSPGQQGNGYTF.

The rearrangement uses TRBV4-2 and TRBJ1-4; D gene uncertain. CDR3 size: 15 residues. Trimming pared 5 bases from V and 3 bases from J, leaving 13 bases between. Germline V lookup: CDR1 LGHNA, CDR2 YNFKEQ. As DNA, the CDR3 is TGTGCCAGCAGCGTGCACCAAGAGGCTAATGAAAAACTGTTTTTT. This translates into CASSVHQEANEKLFF.

V and J are TRBV19 and TRBJ2-3; TRBD1 aligns across 7 bases. The J segment lost 3 bases and the V segment lost 7 bases, leaving 10 bases of the junction unmatched. Germline V gene lookup returns CDR1 LNHDA and CDR2 SQIVND (reference sequence). This CDR3 contains 15 residues. The CDR3 nucleotides read TGTGCCAGTAATTCCGGGACAGCATTAACAGATACGCAGTATTTT. Its translation: CASNSGTALTDTQYF. The complete variable domain, with remaining parts taken from reference TRBV19 and TRBJ2-3, reads DGGITQSPKYLFRKEGQNVTLSCEQNLNHDAMYWYRQDPGQGLRLIYYSQIVNDFQKGDIAEGYSVSREKKESFPLTVTSAQKNPTAFYLCASNSGTALTDTQYFGPGTRLTVL.

The J gene is TRBJ2-1, the V gene TRBV10-3, with 12 bases matching TRBD2. The J segment lost 9 bases and the V segment lost 6 bases, leaving 9 bases of the junction unmatched. Germline V lookup: CDR1 ENHRY, CDR2 SYGVKD. The CDR3 has 15 residues. The CDR3 nucleotides are TGTGCCATCAGCCTTTTGACTAGCGGGAGTAGTGAGCAGTTCTTC. Amino acid sequence: CAISLLTSGSSEQFF.

This clone was detected only a few times. The V gene is TRBV27, the J gene TRBJ2-1; a possible D gene is TRBD2 (5 bases). CDR3 size: 12 residues. CDR1 and CDR2 (germline): MNHEY, SMNVEV (reference sequence). Trimming took off 6 bases at V and 9 bases at J, with 12 bases between the two ends. CDR3 amino acids: CASRRVISEQFF. The CDR3 region has the DNA TGTGCCAGCAGGAGGGTGATCAGTGAGCAGTTCTTC.

This chain joins TRBV27 and TRBJ1-5; no firm D call. The CDR3 contains 16 residues. Germline V gene sequence: CDR1 MNHEY, CDR2 SMNVEV (reference sequence). V lost 5 bases and J lost 2, with 16 bases in between. The CDR3 coding sequence is TGTGCCAGCAGTCAAGACCCGAGTCGGGGCAATCAGCCCCAGCATTTT. This translates into CASSQDPSRGNQPQHF.

The chain uses TRBV28 and TRBJ2-7; D is undetermined. The CDR3 runs to 12 residues. Trimming removed 7 bases at V and 2 bases at J, with 9 bases between. Germline-derived CDR1 and CDR2 are MDHEN and SYDVKM. The CDR3 reads CASTRGAYEQYF. The CDR3 DNA sequence: TGTGCCAGCACCAGAGGTGCCTACGAGCAGTACTTC.

This clone was detected only once. V gene TRBV28 combines with J gene TRBJ1-5; possibly TRBD1 for D (5 bases). The germline gives CDR1 MDHEN, CDR2 SYDVKM. V dropped 5 bases and J dropped 5 bases, with 13 bases sitting between them. The CDR3 length is 14 residues. The CDR3: CASSPLSTDQPQHF. CDR3 sequence (DNA): TGTGCCAGCAGTCCTCTCTCGACAGATCAGCCCCAGCATTTT. Together with reference TRBV28 and TRBJ1-5, the CDR3 gives the full variable domain: DVKVTQSSRYLVKRTGEKVFLECVQDMDHENMFWYRQDPGLGLRLIYFSYDVKMKEKGDIPEGYSVSREKKERFSLILESASTNQTSMYLCASSPLSTDQPQHFGDGTRLSIL.

This chain connects TRBV20-1 to TRBJ2-5; the D gene is possibly TRBD2 (6 bases). Per the germline V gene, CDR1 is DFQATT and CDR2 is SNEGSKA (reference sequence). The V gene lost 3 bases and the J gene lost 5 bases, with 13 bases spanning the gap. The length of the CDR3 is 13 residues. CDR3: CSASDGSRETQYF. The CDR3 DNA sequence: TGCAGTGCTAGTGACGGGAGCCGGGAGACCCAGTACTTC.

This clone was detected only once. The chain links TRBV6-5 to TRBJ2-1; possible D gene TRBD1, 6 bases. V lost 0 bases and J 7 bases, leaving 10 bases between the germline ends. The length of the CDR3 is 14 residues. Germline CDR1 reads MNHEY; CDR2 reads SVGAGI. The CDR3 bases are TGTGCCAGCAGTTACTCGGGGACACAAAATGAGCAGTTCTTC. It yields the protein CASSYSGTQNEQFF.

This clone has just one count. The rearrangement links TRBV7-6 to TRBJ2-7, with 8 nucleotides matching TRBD1. V shed 5 bases, J shed 3 bases, and the junction held 12 bases outside the gene matches. The CDR3 consists of 16 residues. CDR1 is SGHVS, CDR2 FNYEAQ, per germline. CDR3 bases: TGTGCCAGCAGCCCCCACTCGACAGGGGTCCTCTACGAGCAGTACTTC. Amino acid sequence: CASSPHSTGVLYEQYF.

This clone was picked up one time. The V call is TRBV19, the J call TRBJ2-5; 7 bases agree with TRBD2. The ends lost 7 bases at V and 13 bases at J; junction bases unmatched: 18. The length of the CDR3 is 14 residues. Germline CDR1 LNHDA, CDR2 SQIVND (reference sequence). As DNA, the CDR3 is TGTGCCAGTATCCCCGGGGGAGGGGTGCTGTACCCGTACTTC. Protein: CASIPGGGVLYPYF.

The chain is built from TRBV4-1 and TRBJ2-7; the match to TRBD2 covers 13 bases. From germline, CDR1 is MGHRA and CDR2 YSYEKL. With 4 bases clipped from V and 7 bases from J, the junction kept 7 bases outside the gene matches. This CDR3 comprises 15 residues. CDR3 protein: CASSLLGLAGSEQYF. The CDR3 DNA follows: TGCGCCAGCAGCCTTCTGGGACTAGCGGGAAGTGAGCAGTACTTC.

The chain couples TRBV30 to TRBJ2-7, with 9 bases aligning to TRBD2. The germline gives CDR1 GTSNPN, CDR2 SVGIG (reference sequence). This CDR3 is 18 amino acids long. Trimming at V came to 0 bases and at J to 4 bases, leaving 16 bases not matched to a gene. The CDR3 bases are TGTGCCTGGAGTGTGAGGAGCGGGAGGTCGATCTCCCCTTACGAGCAGTACTTC. Translating it yields CAWSVRSGRSISPYEQYF.

The chain couples TRBV3-1 (or the pseudogene TRBV3-2) to TRBJ1-5; D is ambiguous. V lost 0 bases and J lost 7, with 13 bases in between. This CDR3 has 15 amino acids. Germline CDR1 LGHDT, CDR2 YNNKEL (reference sequence). In nucleotides, the CDR3 is TGTGCCAGCAGCCAAGACGCGGCAGGCGGGCAGCCCCAGCATTTT. Translating gives CASSQDAAGGQPQHF.

The chain recombines TRBV10-3 with TRBJ1-1; possibly TRBD1 for D (5 bases). The CDR3 loop spans 16 amino acids. The V and J ends lost 4 bases and 3 bases respectively, with 18 bases between them. Germline lookup yields CDR1 ENHRY and CDR2 SYGVKD. The CDR3 sequence is CAISGGGSGAHTEAFF. The CDR3, as DNA: TGTGCCATCAGTGGGGGGGGTTCGGGAGCTCACACTGAAGCTTTCTTT.

This rearrangement joins TRBV5-6 to TRBJ2-5, with 9 nucleotides matching TRBD2. CDR1 and CDR2 (germline): SGHDT, YYEEEE. J was trimmed by 5 bases and V by 3 bases; bases with no gene match: 8. There are 15 residues in the CDR3. The CDR3: CASSSKLAGGETQYF. DNA for the CDR3: TGTGCCAGCAGCTCAAAACTAGCGGGCGGGGAGACCCAGTACTTC.

The chain recombines TRBV5-1 with TRBJ2-3; 9 positions agree with TRBD1. Trimming removed 0 bases from V and 3 bases from J; junction bases left unmatched: 5. The length of the CDR3 is 16 residues. Germline lookup yields CDR1 SGHRS and CDR2 YFSETQ. The CDR3 sequence is CASSLGGQGWTDTQYF. The DNA of the CDR3 is TGCGCCAGCAGCTTGGGGGGACAGGGTTGGACAGATACGCAGTATTTT.

The rearrangement uses TRBV5-4 and TRBJ2-3; 7 bases are a match to TRBD2. V was pared by 0 bases and J by 1 base, with 2 bases of the junction left unmatched. The germline V gene encodes CDR1 SGHNT and CDR2 YYREEE (reference sequence). The CDR3 has 15 amino acids. The DNA of the CDR3 is TGTGCCAGCAGCTTGGATGCGGGAGGCACAGATACGCAGTATTTT. Amino acids: CASSLDAGGTDTQYF.

The gene calls are TRBV5-1 and TRBJ2-7; a weak D match, TRBD1 (5 bases). The ends were cut back, 4 bases at V and 0 bases at J, with 14 bases in the middle. This CDR3 spans 15 amino acids. Germline lookup yields CDR1 SGHRS and CDR2 YFSETQ. CDR3 DNA sequence: TGCGCCAGCAGCCCTACTAAGGGGTACTCCTACGAGCAGTACTTC. This translates into CASSPTKGYSYEQYF.

The chain uses TRBV14 and TRBJ1-3; no definite D call. Trimming took off 5 bases at V and 0 bases at J, with 14 bases between the two ends. The CDR3 has 16 residues. Germline assignment: CDR1 SGHDN and CDR2 FVKESK. The CDR3 DNA follows: TGTGCCAGCAGCTCCGGGAGTCTCCTCTCTGGAAACACCATATATTTT. It encodes CASSSGSLLSGNTIYF. The whole variable domain, filled in from reference TRBV14 and TRBJ1-3, reads EAGVTQFPSHSVIEKGQTVTLRCDPISGHDNLYWYRRVMGKEIKFLLHFVKESKQDESGMPNNRFLAERTGGTYSTLKVQPAELEDSGVYFCASSSGSLLSGNTIYFGEGSWLTVV.

The chain uses TRBV11-2 and TRBJ2-5; perhaps TRBD2 as D (6 bases). There are 15 residues in the CDR3. V was clipped by 3 bases and J by 0 bases, with 11 bases between them. CDR1 SGHAT and CDR2 FQNNGV come from the germline V gene. CDR3 region: CASSFFRGYQETQYF. CDR3 nucleotides: TGTGCCAGCAGCTTTTTTCGGGGGTACCAAGAGACCCAGTACTTC. Complete variable domain (other parts from reference TRBV11-2 and TRBJ2-5): EAGVAQSPRYKIIEKRQSVAFWCNPISGHATLYWYQQILGQGPKLLIQFQNNGVVDDSQLPKDRFSAERLKGVDSTLKIQPAKLEDSAVYLCASSFFRGYQETQYFGPGTRLLVL.

The J gene is TRBJ1-1, the V gene TRBV10-3; 7 bases map to TRBD1. The CDR3 is 14 residues long. The germline CDR1 and CDR2 sequences are ENHRY and SYGVKD. V lost 10 bases, J lost 1 base, and 9 bases stayed unmatched. CDR3 protein: CATKRTGGNTEAFF. CDR3 in DNA: TGTGCCACCAAACGGACAGGAGGGAACACTGAAGCTTTCTTT.

This clone showed up just once. The chain recombines TRBV27 with TRBJ2-1; 10 positions match TRBD2. Germline CDR1 is MNHEY and CDR2 is SMNVEV (reference sequence). CDR3 length equals 15 residues. V lost 8 bases and J lost 6; bases outside the gene matches: 10. In DNA, the CDR3 is TGTGCCAGCCTAGGCCTAGCGGGAGAGCCCAATGAGCAGTTCTTC. Translated: CASLGLAGEPNEQFF.

J is TRBJ2-7 and V is TRBV6-4, with 7 bases identical to TRBD1. The CDR3 consists of 18 residues. After removal of 5 bases from V and 4 bases from J, the junction contained 20 bases not matched to a gene. Per the germline V gene, CDR1 is MRHNA and CDR2 is SNTAGT. CDR3 nucleotides: TGTGCCAGCAGTATTCATCAGGGGGACCGAGGGGGCTCGTACGAGCAGTACTTC. Its translation is CASSIHQGDRGGSYEQYF.